Sequencing of this T cell receptor (beta chain) was carried out in a study of blood T cell repertoires in COVID-19. Clones were read by immunoSEQ multiplex PCR, and TCRdb kept only the in-frame ones, dropping some. The sample lists about 480,000 clones; approximately 92% were seen once. V was shortened by 1 base and J by 9 bases, with 8 bases between the two germline ends. Germline V CDR1 and CDR2: SGHTA, FQGNSA. The CDR3 totals 12 residues. The chain is built from TRBV7-2 and TRBJ2-3; the D is unclear. The source of this sequence is a young man with COVID-19, enrolled during active disease. The specimen sequenced was peripheral blood. The chain's CDR3 is CASSLGTITQYF. CDR3 DNA sequence: TGTGCCAGCAGCTTAGGCACAATCACGCAGTATTTT.